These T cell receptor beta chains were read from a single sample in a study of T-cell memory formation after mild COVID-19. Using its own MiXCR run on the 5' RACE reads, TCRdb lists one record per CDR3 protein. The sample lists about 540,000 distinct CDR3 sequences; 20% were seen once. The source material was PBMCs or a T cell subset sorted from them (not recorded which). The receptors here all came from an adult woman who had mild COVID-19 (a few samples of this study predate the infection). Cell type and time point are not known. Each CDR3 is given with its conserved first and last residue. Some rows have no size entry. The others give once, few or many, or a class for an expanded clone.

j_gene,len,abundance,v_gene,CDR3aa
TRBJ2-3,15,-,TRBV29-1,CSVESSGGLSDTQYF
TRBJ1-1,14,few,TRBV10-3,CAISPGGLQTEAFF
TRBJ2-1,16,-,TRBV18,CASSPESGGLYNEQFF
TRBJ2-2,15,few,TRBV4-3,CASSRRTANTGELFF
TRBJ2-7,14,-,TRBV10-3,CAIRTDPPGGEQYF
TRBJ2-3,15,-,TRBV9,CASSGTSGTTDTQYF
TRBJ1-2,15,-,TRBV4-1,CASSQEHRANYGYTF
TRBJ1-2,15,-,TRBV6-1,CASSGTDLLSEGYTF
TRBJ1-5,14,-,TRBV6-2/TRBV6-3,CASSYDYSPRPQHF
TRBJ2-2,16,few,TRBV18,CASSLGQASNTGELFF
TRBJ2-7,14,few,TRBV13,CASSVTGGAAEQYF
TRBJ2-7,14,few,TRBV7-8,CASSLEVSPYEQYF
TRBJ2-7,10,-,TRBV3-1,CASTSGQGYF
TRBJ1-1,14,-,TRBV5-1,CASTPTPGNTEAFF
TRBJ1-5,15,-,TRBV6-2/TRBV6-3,CASSPQARADQPQHF
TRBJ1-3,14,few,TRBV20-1,CSAYTGSSGNTIYF
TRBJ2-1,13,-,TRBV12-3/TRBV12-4,CASSFGAHNEQFF
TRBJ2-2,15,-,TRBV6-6,CASRSSGVGPGELFF
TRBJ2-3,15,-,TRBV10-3,CAVSGGSGSTDTQYF
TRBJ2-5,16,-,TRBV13,CASSSHLRGSQETQYF
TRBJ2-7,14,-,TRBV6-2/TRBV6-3,CASSYRVVGYEQYF
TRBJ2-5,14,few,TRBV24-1,CATSDPGTQETQYF
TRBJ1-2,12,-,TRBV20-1,CSATGDQGGYTF
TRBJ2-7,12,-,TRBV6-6,CASSYSGGEQYF
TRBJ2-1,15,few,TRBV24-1,CATSDLDRDYNEQFF
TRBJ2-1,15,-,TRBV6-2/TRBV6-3,CASSSSGVSYNEQFF
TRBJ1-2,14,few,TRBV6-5,CASSRTFANYGYTF
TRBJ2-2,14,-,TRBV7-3,CASSWGQPGGELFF